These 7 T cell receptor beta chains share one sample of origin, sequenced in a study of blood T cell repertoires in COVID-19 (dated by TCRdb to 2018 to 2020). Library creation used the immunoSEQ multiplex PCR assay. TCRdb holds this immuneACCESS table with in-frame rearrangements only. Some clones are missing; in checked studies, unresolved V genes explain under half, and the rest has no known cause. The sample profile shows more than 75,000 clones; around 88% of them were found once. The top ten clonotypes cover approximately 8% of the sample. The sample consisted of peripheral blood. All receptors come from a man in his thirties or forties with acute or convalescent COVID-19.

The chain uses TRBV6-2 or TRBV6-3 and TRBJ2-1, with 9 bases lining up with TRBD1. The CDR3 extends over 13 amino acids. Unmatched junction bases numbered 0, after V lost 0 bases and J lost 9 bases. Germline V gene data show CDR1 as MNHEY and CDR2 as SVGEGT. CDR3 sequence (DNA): TGTGCCAGCAGTTACTCGGACAGGGGTGAGCAGTTCTTC. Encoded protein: CASSYSDRGEQFF.

The CDR3 bases are TGTGCCAGCTCACCACTGCGGAAAGAGACCCAGTACTTC. Protein sequence: CASSPLRKETQYF. The chain couples TRBV18 to TRBJ2-5, with unresolved D. Germline V gives CDR1 KGHSH, CDR2 LQKENI. The CDR3 loop spans 13 amino acids. Between the trimmed V and J ends, which lost 1 base and 3 bases, there was a span of 6 bases.

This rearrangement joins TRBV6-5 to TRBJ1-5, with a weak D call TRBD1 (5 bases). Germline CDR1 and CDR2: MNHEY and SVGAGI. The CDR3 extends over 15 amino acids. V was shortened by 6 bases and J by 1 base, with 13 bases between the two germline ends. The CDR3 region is CASSLTGVSNQPQHF. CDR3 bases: TGTGCCAGCAGCCTCACGGGGGTAAGCAATCAGCCCCAGCATTTT.

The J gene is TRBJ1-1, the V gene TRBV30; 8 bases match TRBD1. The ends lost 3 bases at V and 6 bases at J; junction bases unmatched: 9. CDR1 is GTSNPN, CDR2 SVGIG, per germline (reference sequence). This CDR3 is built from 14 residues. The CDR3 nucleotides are TGTGCCTGGAGGCTGACAGGGGCGGGCGCTGAAGCTTTCTTT. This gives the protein CAWRLTGAGAEAFF.

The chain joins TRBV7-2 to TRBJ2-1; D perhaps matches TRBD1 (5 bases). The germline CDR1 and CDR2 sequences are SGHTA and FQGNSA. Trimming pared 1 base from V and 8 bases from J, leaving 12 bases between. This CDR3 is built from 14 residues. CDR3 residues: CASSLEAGWDEQFF. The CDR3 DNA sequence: TGTGCCAGCAGCTTAGAAGCAGGGTGGGATGAGCAGTTCTTC.

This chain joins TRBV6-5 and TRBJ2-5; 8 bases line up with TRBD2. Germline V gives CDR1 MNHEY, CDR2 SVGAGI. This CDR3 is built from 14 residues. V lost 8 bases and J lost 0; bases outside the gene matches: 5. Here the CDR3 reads CASARGGYQETQYF. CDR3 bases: TGTGCCAGCGCCCGGGGGGGGTACCAAGAGACCCAGTACTTC.

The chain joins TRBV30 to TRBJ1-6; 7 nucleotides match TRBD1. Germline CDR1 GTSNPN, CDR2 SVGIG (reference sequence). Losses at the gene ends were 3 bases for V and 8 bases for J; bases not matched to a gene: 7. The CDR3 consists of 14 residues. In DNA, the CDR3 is TGTGCCTGGAGAAGGGACAGAAACTATTCACCCCTCCACTTT. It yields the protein CAWRRDRNYSPLHF.